This passage covers 29 T cell receptor beta chains from one sample sequenced in a study of T cell responses to AZD1222 COVID-19 vaccine. The assay was immunoSEQ multiplex PCR, and TCRdb's table has in-frame clones only and misses some. Found here are 84,000 or so clones, 65% to 90% of them singletons; the top ten hold under 9%. The material was peripheral blood, obtained on day 0 of AZD1222 vaccination. Receptor source: an adult in good health.

The chain combines TRBV7-2 with TRBJ2-7; TRBD1 is a possible D gene (6 bases). CDR1 is SGHTA and CDR2 is FQGNSA in the germline V gene. The CDR3 loop spans 16 amino acids. V shed 0 bases and J shed 0 bases, with 12 bases lying between them. CDR3 bases: TGTGCCAGCAGCTTAGCGGGACACACGAGCTCCTACGAGCAGTACTTC. This encodes CASSLAGHTSSYEQYF. The variable domain in full, with the rest retrieved from reference TRBV7-2 and TRBJ2-7, is GAGVSQSPSNKVTEKGKDVELRCDPISGHTALYWYRQSLGQGLEFLIYFQGNSAPDKSGLPSDRFSAERTGGSVSTLTIQRTQQEDSAVYLCASSLAGHTSSYEQYFGPGTRLTVT.

This clone is a singleton in its sample. The chain joins TRBV30 to TRBJ2-2; possibly TRBD2 for D (6 bases). The CDR3 is 13 residues long. The V and J ends lost 5 bases and 6 bases respectively, with 13 bases between them. Germline V CDR1 and CDR2: GTSNPN, SVGIG (reference sequence). For the CDR3, the DNA is TGTGCCTGGTTACGGGAGTTCCCCGGGGAGCTGTTTTTT. Its protein product is CAWLREFPGELFF.

This clone has just one count. This rearrangement joins TRBV28 to TRBJ1-6, with D possibly matching TRBD1 (5 bases). V lost 8 bases to trimming and J lost 7 bases, with 12 bases between them. The CDR3 runs to 13 residues. Germline lookup yields CDR1 MDHEN and CDR2 SYDVKM. CDR3 nucleotide sequence: TGTGCCAGCGCATCCCCAGGGAATTCACCCCTCCACTTT. The encoded protein is CASASPGNSPLHF.

CDR3 residues: CASRKDRAYTRDTQYF. The DNA for the CDR3 is TGTGCCAGTAGAAAGGACAGGGCATATACAAGGGATACGCAGTATTTT. The chain uses TRBV19 and TRBJ2-3; TRBD1 matches at 8 bases. The CDR3 runs to 16 residues. Germline-derived CDR1 and CDR2 are LNHDA and SQIVND (reference sequence). J gave up 6 bases and V 6 bases, and 14 bases lay outside the gene matches.

This rearrangement joins TRBV27 to TRBJ2-1; 11 nucleotides agree with TRBD2. CDR1 and CDR2 from the germline V gene are MNHEY and SMNVEV (reference sequence). The CDR3 has 15 amino acids. The junction had 7 bases not matched to a gene; V was cut back by 2 bases and J by 10 bases. The CDR3 region is CASSLKLAGVGEQFF. The DNA of the CDR3 is TGTGCCAGCAGTTTAAAACTAGCGGGAGTTGGGGAGCAGTTCTTC.

This clone has a single count. The gene calls are TRBV12-3 or TRBV12-4 and TRBJ1-2; no clear D. Trimming took off 11 bases at V and 4 bases at J, with 14 bases between the two ends. The CDR3 length is 12 residues. The CDR3, as DNA: TGTGCCTCAAAGGGAGACTTCTATGGCTACACCTTC. Residues: CASKGDFYGYTF.

V is TRBV25-1 and J is TRBJ2-7, with a tentative D call TRBD1 (5 bases). Between the trimmed V and J ends, which lost 4 bases and 7 bases, there was a span of 14 bases. CDR1 MGHDK and CDR2 SYGVNS come from the germline V gene. The CDR3 is made up of 13 amino acids. CDR3 bases: TGTGCCAGCAGTGTACAGCTCACAGGTGAGCAGTACTTC. Its protein product is CASSVQLTGEQYF.

This chain connects TRBV9 to TRBJ2-2, with 10 bases that match TRBD2. V was pared by 3 bases and J by 4 bases, with 6 bases of the junction left unmatched. CDR1 and CDR2 (germline): SGDLS, YYNGEE. The CDR3 has 16 amino acids. As DNA, the CDR3 is TGTGCCAGCAGCGCCGGGACTAGCGCGGCCACCGGGGAGCTGTTTTTT. This gives the protein CASSAGTSAATGELFF.

There are a few counts of this clone. This same CDR3 is encoded by further DNA sequences in the sample. The rearrangement joins TRBV19 to TRBJ2-7; 7 bases map to TRBD2. Germline V CDR1 and CDR2: LNHDA, SQIVND (reference sequence). With 1 base clipped from V and 2 bases from J, the junction kept 5 bases outside the gene matches. This CDR3 spans 15 amino acids. CDR3 DNA sequence: TGTGCCAGTAGTATAGGGAGCGGGGCGGCCTACGAGCAGTACTTC. It encodes CASSIGSGAAYEQYF.

J is TRBJ2-1 and V is TRBV6-5; the match to TRBD1 covers 7 bases. Germline-derived CDR1 and CDR2 are MNHEY and SVGAGI. Trimming at V came to 5 bases and at J to 1 base, leaving 5 bases not matched to a gene. The CDR3 length is 15 residues. The CDR3 DNA follows: TGTGCCAGCAGTCCTGACAGGGAGTCCTACAATGAGCAGTTCTTC. Amino acid sequence: CASSPDRESYNEQFF.

The chain carries TRBV14 and TRBJ2-7; D is unclear. Germline loops: CDR1 SGHDN, CDR2 FVKESK. Trimming pared 0 bases from V and 4 bases from J, leaving 10 bases between. CDR3 length equals 14 residues. CDR3 sequence (DNA): TGTGCCAGCAGCCAAGATCCGGCTAGGTACGAGCAGTACTTC. This sequence encodes CASSQDPARYEQYF. The whole variable domain, filled in from reference TRBV14 and TRBJ2-7, reads EAGVTQFPSHSVIEKGQTVTLRCDPISGHDNLYWYRRVMGKEIKFLLHFVKESKQDESGMPNNRFLAERTGGTYSTLKVQPAELEDSGVYFCASSQDPARYEQYFGPGTRLTVT.

The CDR3 loop is CASSTSRQETQYF. DNA of the CDR3: TGTGCCAGCAGCACTTCCAGACAAGAGACCCAGTACTTC. The chain recombines TRBV7-2 with TRBJ2-5; D gene uncertain. Trimming shortened V by 5 bases and J by 2 bases, and 9 bases separated the two germline ends. The CDR3 is 13 amino acids. Germline V gives CDR1 SGHTA, CDR2 FQGNSA.

J is TRBJ1-5 and V is TRBV7-8; 7 bases are a match to TRBD1. J lost 7 bases, V lost 5 bases, and 8 bases had no gene match. Germline V gene data show CDR1 as SGHVS and CDR2 as FQNEAQ. The CDR3 has 14 residues. DNA for the CDR3: TGTGCCAGCAGCCCTGCTACAGGGGAACAGCCCCAGCATTTT. It specifies CASSPATGEQPQHF.

V and J are TRBV9 and TRBJ2-1; a possible D gene is TRBD1 (5 bases). The CDR3 is 15 amino acids. Germline lookup yields CDR1 SGDLS and CDR2 YYNGEE. Deletions cut 4 bases from V and 4 bases from J, with 15 bases between. CDR3 amino acids: CASSSGPTVYNEQFF. CDR3 nucleotides: TGTGCCAGCAGCTCAGGACCGACAGTGTACAATGAGCAGTTCTTC.

The J gene is TRBJ1-5, the V gene TRBV3-1 (or the pseudogene TRBV3-2); D is unresolved. From germline, CDR1 is LGHDT and CDR2 YNNKEL (reference sequence). Trimming removed 3 bases at V and 5 bases at J, with 11 bases between. The CDR3 loop spans 14 amino acids. DNA of the CDR3: TGTGCCAGCAGCCATCTCGGTAGAGATCAGCCCCAGCATTTT. This codes for CASSHLGRDQPQHF.

The chain has TRBV25-1 and TRBJ2-1; 7 nucleotides match TRBD1. The CDR3 extends over 14 amino acids. V lost 2 bases and J lost 7; bases outside the gene matches: 5. The V gene's germline CDR1 is MGHDK and CDR2 SYGVNS. The CDR3 spells CASSELRTGNEQFF. For the CDR3, the DNA is TGTGCCAGCAGTGAACTCCGGACAGGTAATGAGCAGTTCTTC.

This clone appeared a few times. The J gene is TRBJ2-1, the V gene TRBV7-8; TRBD2 matches at 8 bases. The germline V gene has CDR1 SGHVS and CDR2 FQNEAQ. The CDR3 is 15 residues long. With V trimmed by 7 bases and J by 6 bases, 11 bases remained unmatched. The CDR3 sequence: CASTLREGMRNEQFF. CDR3 nucleotides: TGTGCCAGCACCCTCCGGGAGGGGATGCGCAATGAGCAGTTCTTC.

This clone was seen only a few times. The J gene is TRBJ1-6, the V gene TRBV3-1 (or the pseudogene TRBV3-2); D not resolved. Trimming left V 4 bases short and J 5 bases short, with 21 bases between. Germline loops: CDR1 LGHDT, CDR2 YNNKEL (reference sequence). The CDR3 extends over 18 amino acids. This CDR3 is CASSPEPPGPGNNSPLHF. CDR3 sequence (DNA): TGTGCCAGCAGCCCGGAACCCCCAGGCCCGGGGAATAATTCACCCCTCCACTTT.

This clone is a singleton in its sample. The rearrangement joins TRBV28 to TRBJ1-2; D is undetermined. Germline values: CDR1 MDHEN, CDR2 SYDVKM. The V gene lost 5 bases and the J gene lost 8 bases, with 12 bases spanning the gap. The CDR3 extends over 12 amino acids. DNA for the CDR3: TGTGCCAGCAGTATTCAAGTGGGGGGCTACACCTTC. It translates to CASSIQVGGYTF.

V gene TRBV28 combines with J gene TRBJ1-3, with unresolved D. Germline loops: CDR1 MDHEN, CDR2 SYDVKM. V shed 6 bases and J shed 4 bases, with 10 bases lying between them. The CDR3 covers 13 residues. CDR3 region: CASSSPSGNTIYF. CDR3 sequence (DNA): TGTGCCAGCAGCTCTCCCTCGGGAAACACCATATATTTT.

V and J are TRBV5-1 and TRBJ2-2; D uncertain. In germline, CDR1 is SGHRS, CDR2 YFSETQ. With 0 bases removed from V and 8 bases from J, the gap between germline ends came to 8 bases. The CDR3 has 13 residues. CDR3 nucleotides: TGCGCCAGCAGCTTGGGATCATTGGGGGAGCTGTTTTTT. It encodes CASSLGSLGELFF. Looking up the rest from reference TRBV5-1 and TRBJ2-2 gives the full variable domain: KAGVTQTPRYLIKTRGQQVTLSCSPISGHRSVSWYQQTPGQGLQFLFEYFSETQRNKGNFPGRFSGRQFSNSRSEMNVSTLELGDSALYLCASSLGSLGELFFGEGSRLTVL.

The CDR3 region has the DNA TGTGCCAGCGGCCCGGGGCAGCGACTACGGTTCTTC. Amino acids: CASGPGQRLRFF. The chain couples TRBV28 to TRBJ2-1, with D perhaps being TRBD1 or TRBD2 (5 bases each). CDR1 is MDHEN and CDR2 is SYDVKM in the germline V gene. The CDR3 totals 12 residues. V was cut by 8 bases and J by 15 bases, with 20 bases left in between.

Many counts were recorded for this clone. The chain links TRBV6-5 to TRBJ2-3, with a weak D call TRBD2 (6 bases). The CDR3 sequence is 14 residues long. Trimming left V 5 bases short and J 5 bases short, with 14 bases between. CDR1 is MNHEY, CDR2 SVGAGI, per germline. This chain's CDR3 is CASSTGTFRDTQYF. CDR3 DNA: TGTGCCAGCAGTACTGGGACTTTTCGAGATACGCAGTATTTT.

The V gene is TRBV7-9, the J gene TRBJ2-5; no reliable D call. CDR3 size: 13 residues. V shed 3 bases and J shed 1 base, with 6 bases lying between them. CDR1 is SEHNR and CDR2 is FQNEAQ in the germline V gene (reference sequence). CDR3 sequence: CASSFASQETQYF. CDR3 coding DNA: TGTGCCAGCAGCTTTGCCTCCCAAGAGACCCAGTACTTC.

The chain links TRBV7-9 to TRBJ1-4; TRBD1 matches at 7 bases. J gave up 8 bases and V 3 bases, and 6 bases lay outside the gene matches. Germline CDR1 SEHNR, CDR2 FQNEAQ (reference sequence). The CDR3 covers 14 residues. CDR3 in DNA: TGTGCCAGCAGCTTTGGGGACAGTTACGAAAAACTGTTTTTT. It yields the protein CASSFGDSYEKLFF.

J is TRBJ2-5 and V is TRBV18, with TRBD2 matching over 11 bases. Germline V lookup: CDR1 KGHSH, CDR2 LQKENI. V trimming: 6 bases; J trimming: 2 bases; junction bases outside the gene matches: 5. The CDR3 is made up of 15 amino acids. The CDR3: CASSRLAGLQETQYF. CDR3 in DNA: TGTGCCAGCTCCAGACTAGCGGGGCTACAAGAGACCCAGTACTTC.

This sequence joins TRBV28 and TRBJ2-3; no reliable D call. The V end was cut by 3 bases, the J end by 4 bases, with 8 bases between. Germline assignment: CDR1 MDHEN and CDR2 SYDVKM. There are 13 residues in the CDR3. CDR3 sequence: CASSFRVPDTQYF. DNA of the CDR3: TGTGCCAGCAGTTTCCGGGTTCCAGATACGCAGTATTTT. Full variable domain (outside the CDR3, taken from reference TRBV28 and TRBJ2-3): DVKVTQSSRYLVKRTGEKVFLECVQDMDHENMFWYRQDPGLGLRLIYFSYDVKMKEKGDIPEGYSVSREKKERFSLILESASTNQTSMYLCASSFRVPDTQYFGPGTRLTVL.

The chain recombines TRBV4-2 with TRBJ1-4; no definite D call. Trimming pared 0 bases from V and 8 bases from J, leaving 19 bases between. This CDR3 comprises 17 residues. CDR1 LGHNA and CDR2 YNFKEQ come from the germline V gene. In nucleotides, the CDR3 is TGTGCCAGCAGCCAAGAGACGGGGATTCAACGGGGAGAAAAACTGTTTTTT. It yields the protein CASSQETGIQRGEKLFF.

The V call is TRBV19, the J call TRBJ2-7; D unclear. The CDR3 runs 16 residues. The germline V and J ends were trimmed by 5 bases and 0 bases, with 17 bases remaining between them. Per germline, CDR1 LNHDA and CDR2 SQIVND (reference sequence). The CDR3 nucleotides are TGTGCCAGTAGTGCTTACGGAGACCCCAGCTCCTACGAGCAGTACTTC. Translation: CASSAYGDPSSYEQYF.